This T cell receptor beta chain was observed in a study of blood T cell repertoires in COVID-19. Study as a whole: The cDNA or gDNA used as material had been derived from T cells, B-cell-depleted T cells, or PBMCs.

The ends were cut back, 5 bases at V and 5 bases at J, with 15 bases in the middle. CDR3 size: 14 residues. Looked up from germline, CDR1 is SGHVS and CDR2 is FQNEAQ. Using immunoSEQ multiplex PCR, the repertoire was profiled, and TCRdb retains in-frame clones only, with some absent. The table records around 150,000 clones, approximately 80% of them present only once. Cohort 3 donors counted as recovered after two negative PCRs, clearance, or resolved symptoms. The sample was PBMCs or T cells enriched from blood (not recorded which). This sequence was found in a woman in her sixties or seventies who had recovered from COVID-19. This rearrangement joins TRBV7-8 to TRBJ1-2, with a possible D match to TRBD1 (5 bases). The CDR3, as DNA: TGTGCCAGCAGCCTTAGGGTGGAGGGGTATGGCTACACCTTC. Protein: CASSLRVEGYGYTF.